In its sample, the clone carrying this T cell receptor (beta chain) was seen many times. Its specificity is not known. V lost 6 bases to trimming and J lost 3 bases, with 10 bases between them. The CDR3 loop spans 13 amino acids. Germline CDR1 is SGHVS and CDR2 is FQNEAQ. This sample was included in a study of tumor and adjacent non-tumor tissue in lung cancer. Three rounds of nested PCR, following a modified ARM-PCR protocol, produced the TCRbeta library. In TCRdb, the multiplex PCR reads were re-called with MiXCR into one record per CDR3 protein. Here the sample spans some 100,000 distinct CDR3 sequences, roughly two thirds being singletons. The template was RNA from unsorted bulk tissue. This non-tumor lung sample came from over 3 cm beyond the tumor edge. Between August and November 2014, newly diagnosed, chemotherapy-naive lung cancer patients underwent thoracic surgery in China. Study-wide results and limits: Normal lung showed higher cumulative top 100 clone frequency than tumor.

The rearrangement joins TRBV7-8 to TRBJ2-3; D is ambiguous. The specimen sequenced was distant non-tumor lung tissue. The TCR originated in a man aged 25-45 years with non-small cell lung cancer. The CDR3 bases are TGTGCCAGCAGTCTCCAGAGGACAGATACGCAGTATTTT. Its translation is CASSLQRTDTQYF.